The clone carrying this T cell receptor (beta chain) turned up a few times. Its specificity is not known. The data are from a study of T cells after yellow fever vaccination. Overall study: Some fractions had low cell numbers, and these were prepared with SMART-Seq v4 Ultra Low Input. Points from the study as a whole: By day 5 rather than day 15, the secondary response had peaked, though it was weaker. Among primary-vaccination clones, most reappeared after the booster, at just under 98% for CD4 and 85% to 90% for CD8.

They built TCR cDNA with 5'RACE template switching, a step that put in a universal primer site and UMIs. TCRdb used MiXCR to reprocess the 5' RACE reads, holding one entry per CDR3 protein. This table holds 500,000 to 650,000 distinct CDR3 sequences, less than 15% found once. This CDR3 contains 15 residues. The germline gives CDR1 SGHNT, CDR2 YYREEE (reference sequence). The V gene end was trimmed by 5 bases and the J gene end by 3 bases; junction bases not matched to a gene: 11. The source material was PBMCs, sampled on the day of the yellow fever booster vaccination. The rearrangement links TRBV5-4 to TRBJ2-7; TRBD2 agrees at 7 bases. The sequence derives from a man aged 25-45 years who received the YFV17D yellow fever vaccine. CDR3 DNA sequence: TGTGCCAGCAGTTGGGACCCGGGAGGCAACTACGAGCAGTACTTC. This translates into CASSWDPGGNYEQYF. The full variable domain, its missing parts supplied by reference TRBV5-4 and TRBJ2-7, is ETGVTQSPTHLIKTRGQQVTLRCSSQSGHNTVSWYQQALGQGPQFIFQYYREEENGRGNFPPRFSGLQFPNYSSELNVNALELDDSALYLCASSWDPGGNYEQYFGPGTRLTVT.